These 29 T cell receptor beta chains share one sample of origin, sequenced in a study of blood T cell repertoires in COVID-19. Clones were sequenced by immunoSEQ multiplex PCR, and TCRdb holds only the in-frame ones, with some missing. The table includes around 76,000 clones, roughly 85% detected once. Specimen: peripheral blood. These receptors all stem from a man older than 75 with acute or convalescent COVID-19.

V is TRBV4-3 and J is TRBJ1-5; 8 bases agree with TRBD1. Per germline, CDR1 LGHNA and CDR2 YSLEER. This CDR3 contains 15 residues. The V and J ends lost 1 base and 4 bases, in that order; junction bases with no gene match: 3. The CDR3 loop is CASSQARTGNQPQHF. CDR3 bases: TGCGCCAGCAGCCAAGCCCGGACAGGGAATCAGCCCCAGCATTTT.

The chain links TRBV7-2 to TRBJ2-3; maybe TRBD1 (5 bases). Germline V gives CDR1 SGHTA, CDR2 FQGNSA. This CDR3 comprises 15 residues. V was shortened by 5 bases and J by 6 bases, with 18 bases between the two germline ends. CDR3: CASSPYVPQADTQYF. The CDR3, as DNA: TGTGCCAGCAGCCCCTATGTGCCACAGGCGGATACGCAGTATTTT.

The chain joins TRBV5-1 to TRBJ2-3; the D gene is possibly TRBD2 (6 bases). Germline V lookup: CDR1 SGHRS, CDR2 YFSETQ. Trimming took 0 bases from V and 0 from J, leaving 14 bases between them. The CDR3 spans 17 residues. The CDR3 bases are TGCGCCAGCAGCTTGGGGCGGGACCCCTCTAGCACAGATACGCAGTATTTT. Protein product: CASSLGRDPSSTDTQYF.

This clone was seen many times. At the DNA level, this CDR3 is encoded by other sequences in the same sample as well. V gene TRBV5-1 combines with J gene TRBJ1-1; the D is unclear. Per the germline V gene, CDR1 is SGHRS and CDR2 is YFSETQ. Trimming removed 0 bases at V and 4 bases at J, with 7 bases between. The CDR3 loop spans 13 amino acids. CDR3 amino acids: CASSLEGGTEAFF. The CDR3 DNA reads as TGCGCCAGCAGCTTGGAGGGAGGCACTGAAGCTTTCTTT.

The V gene is TRBV5-4, the J gene TRBJ1-2; 11 bases are shared with TRBD1. Germline values: CDR1 SGHNT, CDR2 YYREEE (reference sequence). The V and J ends lost 6 bases and 7 bases, in that order; junction bases with no gene match: 14. CDR3 length: 16 amino acids. The CDR3 here is CASTTSGTGGASGYTF. The CDR3 DNA reads TGTGCCAGCACCACTAGCGGGACAGGGGGAGCCTCTGGCTACACCTTC.

The chain combines TRBV27 with TRBJ2-4; possibly TRBD1 for D (5 bases). The germline V and J ends were trimmed by 2 bases and 6 bases, with 17 bases remaining between them. This CDR3 is 16 amino acids long. Germline V gene lookup returns CDR1 MNHEY and CDR2 SMNVEV (reference sequence). CDR3 DNA sequence: TGTGCCAGCAGTTTACGGTCCAGGGTCGGCGGAAACATTCAGTACTTC. Translated: CASSLRSRVGGNIQYF.

The rearrangement joins TRBV6-5 to TRBJ1-1, with a possible D match to TRBD1 (5 bases). V was pared by 8 bases and J by 9 bases, with 19 bases between. Germline V gene sequence: CDR1 MNHEY, CDR2 SVGAGI. CDR3 length: 13 residues. CDR3 nucleotide sequence: TGTGCCAGCTTTTCAGGACAAGACGCTAAAGCTTTCTTT. It codes for CASFSGQDAKAFF.

The chain joins TRBV25-1 to TRBJ1-2; D is unresolved. CDR3 length: 14 residues. V lost 7 bases and J 1 base, leaving 13 bases between the germline ends. Germline CDR1 and CDR2: MGHDK and SYGVNS. In nucleotides, the CDR3 is TGTGCCAGCATCCCTCCCGGGGATAACTATGGCTACACCTTC. It translates to CASIPPGDNYGYTF.

The chain carries TRBV29-1 and TRBJ1-2, with a possible D match to TRBD1 (5 bases). V lost 0 bases to trimming and J lost 3 bases, with 14 bases between them. CDR3 length: 15 amino acids. Looked up from germline, CDR1 is SQVTM and CDR2 is ANQGSEA. The CDR3, as DNA: TGCAGCGTTGAAGAGAGCCAGGGCCTATACTATGGCTACACCTTC. Protein product: CSVEESQGLYYGYTF. The full variable domain, in which reference TRBV29-1 and TRBJ1-2 provide the parts outside the CDR3, is SAVISQKPSRDICQRGTSLTIQCQVDSQVTMMFWYRQQPGQSLTLIATANQGSEATYESGFVIDKFPISRPNLTFSTLTVSNMSPEDSSIYLCSVEESQGLYYGYTFGSGTRLTVV.

The V gene is TRBV7-9, the J gene TRBJ2-5; D gene unclear. Germline loops: CDR1 SEHNR, CDR2 FQNEAQ (reference sequence). Trimming took off 4 bases at V and 6 bases at J, with 12 bases between the two ends. The CDR3 has 13 amino acids. The CDR3 loop reads CASSSQAVKTQYF. As DNA, the CDR3 is TGTGCCAGCAGCTCGCAGGCAGTTAAGACCCAGTACTTC. Full variable domain (missing parts from reference TRBV7-9 and TRBJ2-5): DTGVSQNPRHKITKRGQNVTFRCDPISEHNRLYWYRQTLGQGPEFLTYFQNEAQLEKSRLLSDRFSAERPKGSFSTLEIQRTEQGDSAMYLCASSSQAVKTQYFGPGTRLLVL.

The chain employs TRBV20-1 and TRBJ2-3, with 13 nucleotides matching TRBD2. The CDR3 is made up of 16 amino acids. Per germline, CDR1 DFQATT and CDR2 SNEGSKA (reference sequence). The V segment lost 3 bases and the J segment 6 bases; nucleotides outside the gene matches: 9. The chain's CDR3 is CSASTGTSGTGDTQYF. CDR3 sequence (DNA): TGCAGTGCTAGTACCGGGACTAGCGGGACTGGGGATACGCAGTATTTT.

The V and J genes are TRBV11-2 and TRBJ2-5, with TRBD1 as a possible D gene (5 bases). Germline CDR1 reads SGHAT; CDR2 reads FQNNGV. This CDR3 has 14 residues. Trimming stripped 0 bases from V and 5 bases from J, with 10 bases between. CDR3 in amino acids: CASSLDAGPETQYF. DNA for the CDR3: TGTGCCAGCAGCTTAGATGCAGGGCCCGAGACCCAGTACTTC.

This sequence joins TRBV6-2 or TRBV6-3 and TRBJ2-2, with 12 bases fitting TRBD1. Germline V lookup: CDR1 MNHEY, CDR2 SVGEGT. There are 16 residues in the CDR3. V dropped 5 bases and J dropped 6; count of bases not matched to a gene: 7. The CDR3 nucleotides are TGTGCCAGCAGTGATCCGGGACAGGGGGCCGCCGGGGAGCTGTTTTTT. Amino acid sequence: CASSDPGQGAAGELFF.

This chain uses TRBV5-1 with TRBJ2-7, with 7 nucleotides matching TRBD1. The CDR3 has 15 amino acids. V gave up 4 bases and J gave up 0 bases; unmatched junction bases: 7. Per germline, CDR1 SGHRS and CDR2 YFSETQ. The CDR3 DNA is TGCGCCAGCAGCAAGACAGGGCAAACCTCCTACGAGCAGTACTTC. Translation gives CASSKTGQTSYEQYF.

The CDR3 loop reads CASSLSRDTTNYGYTF. CDR3 sequence (DNA): TGTGCCAGCTCACTCTCCCGGGACACAACTAACTATGGCTACACCTTC. The V call is TRBV18, the J call TRBJ1-2; possible D gene TRBD1, 6 bases. CDR3 size: 16 residues. Germline V lookup: CDR1 KGHSH, CDR2 LQKENI. The V end lost 4 bases, the J end lost 0 bases, and 15 bases lay between the germline ends.

V usage is TRBV28 and J usage is TRBJ2-5; possible D gene TRBD2, 5 bases. The V end lost 6 bases, the J end lost 4 bases, and 15 bases lay between the germline ends. The CDR3 consists of 14 residues. Germline V CDR1 and CDR2: MDHEN, SYDVKM. The CDR3 DNA reads as TGTGCCAGCAGATCCTACCGGGAACGAGAGACCCAGTACTTC. This encodes CASRSYRERETQYF.

CDR3 DNA sequence: TGCAGTGCTAGTAACCGGGGGGGTACAGATACGCAGTATTTT. This encodes CSASNRGGTDTQYF. The V call is TRBV20-1, the J call TRBJ2-3; 8 nucleotides align to TRBD2. The CDR3 is 14 amino acids. Germline-derived CDR1 and CDR2 are DFQATT and SNEGSKA (reference sequence). J gave up 3 bases and V 3 bases, and 5 bases lay outside the gene matches.

The rearrangement links TRBV7-6 to TRBJ2-5; 9 bases are shared with TRBD2. Germline trimming cut 3 bases from V and 4 bases from J; bases unmatched to any gene: 9. The CDR3 has 16 residues. CDR1 is SGHVS and CDR2 is FNYEAQ in the germline V gene. The DNA for the CDR3 is TGTGCCAGCAGCTTTAACGTAGCGGGAGAGGGAGAGACCCAGTACTTC. Translated: CASSFNVAGEGETQYF.

DNA of the CDR3: TGCGCCAGCAGTGCAGCAATGAGGACAGGGCTATTTAGCAATCAGCCCCAGCATTTT. The encoded protein is CASSAAMRTGLFSNQPQHF. The V and J genes are TRBV10-1 and TRBJ1-5, with TRBD1 matching over 8 bases. V gave up 4 bases and J gave up 0 bases; unmatched junction bases: 14. The CDR3 runs to 19 residues. The germline gives CDR1 WNHNN, CDR2 SYGVQD (reference sequence).

The rearrangement uses TRBV2 and TRBJ2-3; D unresolved. Trimming stripped 6 bases from V and 4 bases from J, with 8 bases between. Germline CDR1 reads SNHLY; CDR2 reads FYNNEI. This CDR3 has 12 amino acids. In DNA, the CDR3 is TGTGCCAGCAGAGAATTCGCAGATACGCAGTATTTT. Its protein is CASREFADTQYF.

This chain uses TRBV6-2 or TRBV6-3 with TRBJ2-3, with 11 bases identical to TRBD2. The CDR3 is 14 amino acids. The V segment lost 4 bases and the J segment 5 bases; nucleotides outside the gene matches: 2. Germline CDR1 reads MNHEY; CDR2 reads SVGEGT. The CDR3 DNA reads TGTGCCAGCAGTTTTACTAGCGGGAGAGATACGCAGTATTTT. Protein product: CASSFTSGRDTQYF.

This chain connects TRBV2 to TRBJ2-7; 7 bases fit TRBD1. The CDR3 extends over 13 amino acids. The ends lost 1 base at V and 5 bases at J; junction bases unmatched: 2. CDR1 and CDR2 (germline): SNHLY, FYNNEI. The CDR3 nucleotides are TGTGCCAGCAGTGAAGGACAGGGTAACGAGCAGTACTTC. Its protein product is CASSEGQGNEQYF.

The rearrangement joins TRBV5-4 to TRBJ1-2; perhaps TRBD1 as D (5 bases). Trimming took 0 bases from V and 4 from J, leaving 10 bases between them. CDR3 size: 14 residues. Per the germline V gene, CDR1 is SGHNT and CDR2 is YYREEE (reference sequence). The CDR3 coding sequence is TGTGCCAGCAGCTTGGCAAGCAGGGCCTATGGCTACACCTTC. This translates into CASSLASRAYGYTF. The full variable domain, with the rest looked up from reference TRBV5-4 and TRBJ1-2, is ETGVTQSPTHLIKTRGQQVTLRCSSQSGHNTVSWYQQALGQGPQFIFQYYREEENGRGNFPPRFSGLQFPNYSSELNVNALELDDSALYLCASSLASRAYGYTFGSGTRLTVV.

J is TRBJ1-3 and V is TRBV7-2; possible D gene TRBD1, 5 bases. Trimming took off 4 bases at V and 1 base at J, with 14 bases between the two ends. The CDR3 has 16 amino acids. Germline assignment: CDR1 SGHTA and CDR2 FQGNSA. CDR3 residues: CASSSQTAESGNTIYF. CDR3 nucleotides: TGTGCCAGCAGCTCTCAGACAGCCGAGTCTGGAAACACCATATATTTT.

The chain combines TRBV6-5 with TRBJ2-6; no clear D. Germline V lookup: CDR1 MNHEY, CDR2 SVGAGI. CDR3 length: 15 amino acids. V shed 11 bases and J shed 0 bases, with 14 bases lying between them. The CDR3 spells CASRSTSSGANVLTF. The CDR3 region has the DNA TGTGCCTCTCGGAGTACCTCCTCTGGGGCCAACGTCCTGACTTTC.

The V call is TRBV6-5, the J call TRBJ2-2, with 9 bases fitting TRBD2. The J segment lost 2 bases and the V segment lost 4 bases, leaving 2 bases of the junction unmatched. Germline assignment: CDR1 MNHEY and CDR2 SVGAGI. The length of the CDR3 is 15 residues. The CDR3 bases are TGTGCCAGCAGTTGGACTAGCGAAAACACCGGGGAGCTGTTTTTT. Its translation: CASSWTSENTGELFF.

This rearrangement joins TRBV5-4 to TRBJ2-1; TRBD2 agrees at 9 bases. The germline gives CDR1 SGHNT, CDR2 YYREEE (reference sequence). With 1 base clipped from V and 5 bases from J, the junction kept 19 bases outside the gene matches. This CDR3 spans 20 amino acids. The CDR3 region has the DNA TGTGCCAGCAGCTTGTGGGGGCAGGTAGCGGGAGTTGCGGTAGACAATGAGCAGTTCTTC. It translates to CASSLWGQVAGVAVDNEQFF.

The rearrangement joins TRBV29-1 to TRBJ2-5; D perhaps matches TRBD2 (6 bases). Per the germline V gene, CDR1 is SQVTM and CDR2 is ANQGSEA. CDR3 length equals 11 residues. Trimming stripped 4 bases from V and 5 bases from J, with 8 bases between. The CDR3 protein is CSVGGVETQYF. CDR3 sequence (DNA): TGCAGCGTTGGGGGGGTTGAGACCCAGTACTTC.

This clone was picked up a small number of times. This rearrangement joins TRBV4-1 to TRBJ2-3, with 7 bases matching TRBD1. J was trimmed by 4 bases and V by 0 bases; bases with no gene match: 4. Germline CDR1 is MGHRA and CDR2 is YSYEKL. The CDR3 loop spans 15 amino acids. The CDR3 bases are TGCGCCAGCAGCCAAGACGAGGGGGCGTCAGATACGCAGTATTTT. Translation gives CASSQDEGASDTQYF.